The sample holds one count of the clone carrying this T cell receptor (beta chain). This sample is drawn from a study of blood T cell repertoires in COVID-19. J was trimmed by 8 bases and V by 6 bases; bases with no gene match: 11. CDR1 MNHEY and CDR2 SVGEGT come from the germline V gene. This CDR3 is built from 16 residues. In the authors' workflow: Amplification from reference gene primers served as the basis for estimated nucleated cell counts. Measured with immunoSEQ multiplex PCR; TCRdb has only the in-frame clones, and not every one. That table furnishes V, J and clone size, whereas the DNA furnished D and trimming. The sample lists about 280,000 clones; roughly 87% were seen once.

The sequenced sample consisted of peripheral blood. The chain links TRBV6-2 or TRBV6-3 to TRBJ2-1, with 12 bases that match TRBD2. The receptor's source is a woman in her forties or fifties who had recovered from COVID-19. Here the CDR3 DNA reads TGTGCCAGCAGCCCTACCGGGACTAGCGGGCGGGATGAGCAGTTCTTC. It yields the protein CASSPTGTSGRDEQFF.